The rows below give T cell receptor beta chains drawn from one sample of a study of control samples from healthy donors and cancer patients. The protocol was immunoSEQ multiplex PCR, while the TCRdb copy is restricted to in-frame clones and leaves out a portion. The data show more than 85,000 clones, around 90% seen once. The sample consisted of blood. These receptors originate from a woman younger than 30 in good health. CDR3s include the opening cysteine and the closing phenylalanine or tryptophan. The order of the fields is V gene, clone size, J gene, D gene, CDR3 protein, CDR3 DNA. A D gene is named only where the DNA matches it firmly. Some rows mark clone size as missing; the rest say once, few, many or name a class of expanded clone.

TRBV7-9	-	TRBJ1-1	-	CASSLGGLTEAFF	TGTGCCAGCAGCTTAGGAGGACTTACTGAAGCTTTCTTT
TRBV4-3	-	TRBJ1-1	TRBD1	CASSRDREWIEAFF	TGCGCCAGCAGCCGGGACAGGGAATGGATAGAAGCTTTCTTT
TRBV6-5	-	TRBJ1-3	TRBD1	CASSWDRQSGNTIYF	TGTGCCAGCAGTTGGGACAGACAATCTGGAAACACCATATATTTT
TRBV6-5	-	TRBJ1-1	TRBD1	CASSNGQGRTEAFF	TGTGCCAGCAGTAACGGACAGGGTAGGACTGAAGCTTTCTTT
TRBV19	-	TRBJ1-2	-	CASSMADSLGYTF	TGTGCCAGTAGTATGGCTGACAGTCTAGGCTACACCTTC
TRBV28	-	TRBJ1-4	-	CASSLYRGGNEKLFF	TGTGCCAGCAGTTTATATAGGGGAGGTAATGAAAAACTGTTTTTT
TRBV4-1	-	TRBJ2-1	TRBD2	CASSQEGTSVSYNEQFF	TGCGCCAGCAGCCAAGAGGGAACTAGCGTCTCCTACAATGAGCAGTTCTTC
TRBV5-1	-	TRBJ2-7	-	CASSLWQGTLYEQYF	TGCGCCAGCAGCTTGTGGCAGGGGACGTTGTACGAGCAGTACTTC
TRBV19	once	TRBJ1-1	-	CASSIGGLGGSGTEAFF	TGTGCCAGTAGTATAGGGGGTTTGGGAGGGTCGGGCACTGAAGCTTTCTTT
TRBV11-3	-	TRBJ1-2	TRBD1	CASSGGTAYDYGYTF	TGTGCCAGCAGCGGCGGGACAGCATATGACTATGGCTACACCTTC
TRBV5-4	-	TRBJ2-3	TRBD2	CASSLRGGTDTQYF	TGTGCCAGCAGCTTACGGGGGGGCACAGATACGCAGTATTTT
TRBV5-4	-	TRBJ2-1	TRBD2	CASSLVIGPSGSNEQFF	TGTGCCAGCAGCTTGGTTATCGGCCCTAGCGGGAGCAATGAGCAGTTCTTC
TRBV5-1	-	TRBJ2-3	-	CASSLGLTVGTQYF	TGCGCCAGCAGCTTGGGACTGACAGTCGGTACGCAGTATTTT
TRBV28	-	TRBJ1-5	TRBD1	CASSTLEGGGSNQPQHF	TGTGCCAGCAGTACCTTAGAAGGGGGCGGAAGCAATCAGCCCCAGCATTTT
TRBV6-5	-	TRBJ2-6	-	CASSNPGQIINVLTF	TGTGCCAGCAGTAACCCCGGACAGATCATCAACGTCCTGACTTTC
TRBV10-3	-	TRBJ1-1	-	CAISESSAPPGEAFF	TGTGCCATCAGTGAGTCCTCGGCCCCACCCGGTGAAGCTTTCTTT
TRBV6-1	-	TRBJ2-1	TRBD2	CASSDPWVREGRSYNEQFF	TGTGCCAGCAGTGATCCCTGGGTGCGGGAGGGCCGGTCCTACAATGAGCAGTTCTTC
TRBV20-1	-	TRBJ1-1	-	CSARDLPEAFF	TGCAGTGCTAGAGATCTACCTGAAGCTTTCTTT
TRBV19	-	TRBJ1-4	TRBD1	CASSLNRGKEKLFF	TGTGCCAGTAGTCTAAACAGGGGGAAAGAAAAACTGTTTTTT
TRBV5-3	-	TRBJ1-5	-	CARSWRTGLSNQPQHF	TGTGCCAGAAGCTGGAGAACCGGTCTAAGCAATCAGCCCCAGCATTTT
TRBV29-1	-	TRBJ2-5	TRBD1	CSVEELGTVETQYF	TGCAGCGTTGAAGAGCTCGGGACAGTTGAGACCCAGTACTTC
TRBV27	-	TRBJ2-7	TRBD2	CASSRSGASSYEQYF	TGTGCCAGCAGTCGAAGCGGGGCGAGCTCCTACGAGCAGTACTTC
TRBV9	-	TRBJ2-3	-	CASGTDTQYF	TGTGCCAGCGGCACAGATACGCAGTATTTT
TRBV24-1	-	TRBJ1-2	TRBD1	CATSDPGQGHYGYTF	TGTGCCACCAGTGACCCCGGACAGGGCCACTATGGCTACACCTTC
TRBV30	-	TRBJ2-7	-	CAWSVLADSEQYF	TGTGCCTGGAGTGTACTCGCAGACTCCGAGCAGTACTTC
TRBV4-1	-	TRBJ1-2	-	CASSLSTARGYTF	TGCGCCAGCAGCCTCTCAACCGCGCGAGGCTACACCTTC
TRBV9	-	TRBJ2-1	TRBD2	CASSDELAAPSNEQFF	TGTGCCAGCAGCGACGAACTAGCGGCGCCTAGCAATGAGCAGTTCTTC
TRBV7-9	-	TRBJ2-3	-	CASSLRAGHDSTDTQYF	TGTGCCAGCAGCCTCAGGGCGGGACATGATAGCACAGATACGCAGTATTTT
TRBV21-1	once	TRBJ1-1	-	CASTPSGRLNTEAFF	TGTGCCAGCACCCCATCCGGACGGTTGAACACTGAAGCTTTCTTT
TRBV24-1	-	TRBJ1-1	-	CATKEEQNTEAFF	TGTGCCACCAAAGAAGAGCAGAACACTGAAGCTTTCTTT
TRBV5-6	-	TRBJ1-2	TRBD1	CASSWGTGGNGYTF	TGTGCCAGCAGCTGGGGGACAGGGGGCAATGGCTACACCTTC
TRBV19	-	TRBJ1-1	-	CASSPEGQSGEAFF	TGTGCCAGTAGTCCCGAAGGACAGTCGGGTGAAGCTTTCTTT
TRBV6-6	-	TRBJ1-5	TRBD1	CASSSQTGANQPQHF	TGTGCCAGCAGTTCGCAGACAGGGGCAAATCAGCCCCAGCATTTT
TRBV6-5	-	TRBJ1-2	TRBD1	CASSPGTGGNNGYTF	TGTGCCAGCAGCCCCGGGACAGGGGGGAATAATGGCTACACCTTC
TRBV3-1/TRBV3-2	once	TRBJ2-1	-	CASSQDRGRTLIYNEQFF	TGTGCCAGCAGCCAAGATAGGGGGAGAACCTTGATTTACAATGAGCAGTTCTTC
TRBV5-1	-	TRBJ2-1	-	CASRSQGGVSYNEQFF	TGCGCCAGCAGATCCCAAGGCGGGGTCTCCTACAATGAGCAGTTCTTC
TRBV7-9	-	TRBJ1-1	-	CASSLVTGAHTEAFF	TGTGCCAGCAGCTTAGTGACGGGGGCGCACACTGAAGCTTTCTTT
TRBV24-1	-	TRBJ2-1	-	CATSDLGSGDDEQFF	TGTGCCACCAGTGATTTGGGGTCAGGGGATGATGAGCAGTTCTTC
TRBV6-5	once	TRBJ1-5	TRBD1	CASSTQGGVAQHF	TGTGCCAGCAGCACACAGGGGGGGGTGGCCCAGCATTTT
TRBV28	-	TRBJ1-2	-	CASSFPRVRDYTF	TGTGCCAGCAGTTTTCCCCGGGTGAGGGACTACACCTTC
TRBV27	-	TRBJ1-1	TRBD1	CASSPGTGEGYTEAFF	TGTGCCAGCAGTCCCGGGACAGGGGAGGGGTACACTGAAGCTTTCTTT
TRBV6-5	once	TRBJ1-1	-	CASSYSRERDTEAFF	TGTGCCAGCAGTTACTCCCGGGAAAGGGACACTGAAGCTTTCTTT
TRBV5-6	once	TRBJ1-2	-	CASSPGTGYTF	TGTGCCAGCAGTCCAGGGACCGGCTACACCTTC
TRBV6-1	-	TRBJ1-3	TRBD1	CASSETRQGFISGNTIYF	TGTGCCAGCAGTGAAACCCGACAGGGGTTCATCTCTGGAAACACCATATATTTT
TRBV18	-	TRBJ2-1	-	CASSTTTGNEQFF	TGTGCCAGCTCCACAACGACAGGTAATGAGCAGTTCTTC
TRBV11-3	-	TRBJ2-1	-	CASSLVEENEQFF	TGTGCCAGCAGCTTAGTGGAGGAGAATGAGCAGTTCTTC
TRBV23-1	-	TRBJ1-1	-	CASRYDKNTEAFF	TGCGCCAGCCGATATGACAAGAACACTGAAGCTTTCTTT
TRBV2	-	TRBJ1-6	TRBD1	CASSTGQGLGSYNSPLHF	TGTGCCAGCAGTACCGGACAGGGGCTTGGCTCCTATAATTCACCCCTCCACTTT
TRBV5-1	-	TRBJ1-1	-	CASSLGQSVISTEAFF	TGCGCCAGCAGCTTGGGACAGTCGGTGATCTCCACTGAAGCTTTCTTT
TRBV24-1	-	TRBJ2-5	-	CATSDTRSRGTQYF	TGTGCCACCAGCGATACTCGTTCGCGCGGGACCCAGTACTTC
TRBV2	-	TRBJ2-5	-	CASSPSRNTQETQYF	TGTGCCAGCAGCCCCTCACGGAACACACAAGAGACCCAGTACTTC
TRBV6-5	-	TRBJ1-5	TRBD1	CASGRDSSNQPQHF	TGTGCCAGCGGCCGGGACAGCTCCAATCAGCCCCAGCATTTT
TRBV5-6	-	TRBJ2-7	TRBD2	CASSLNGGGEQYF	TGTGCCAGCAGCTTAAACGGGGGGGGCGAGCAGTACTTC
TRBV18	-	TRBJ1-5	-	CASSPDFQLQHF	TGTGCCAGCTCACCAGACTTTCAGCTCCAGCATTTT
TRBV28	once	TRBJ1-6	TRBD1	CASKQGANSPLHF	TGTGCCAGCAAACAGGGGGCGAATTCACCCCTCCACTTT